The 7 T cell receptor beta chains in this list originate from one sample, sequenced in a study of Graves' ophthalmopathy and Graves' hyperthyroidism. Amplified TCR beta CDR3 regions were obtained using RNA transcripts as template. After a first-round RT-PCR with HTBI primers, a second-round multiplex PCR was run. TCRdb analysed the multiplex PCR reads with MiXCR anew, one entry per CDR3 protein. The table lists approximately 1.2 million distinct CDR3 sequences, 35% to 40% of them singletons. The sequenced sample consisted of peripheral blood or thyroid tissue (not recorded which). All receptors come from an adult man with Graves' hyperthyroidism.

This clonotype was picked up many times. The J gene is TRBJ1-1, the V gene TRBV12-3 or TRBV12-4; D call uncertain. V shed 6 bases and J shed 1 base, with 6 bases lying between them. This CDR3 contains 12 residues. CDR3 protein: CASSQQNTEAFF. The CDR3 nucleotides are TGTGCCAGCAGCCAACAGAACACTGAAGCTTTCTTT.

This clonotype was found a few times. The chain uses TRBV5-6 and TRBJ2-2; D not certain. V was cut by 2 bases and J by 6 bases, with 8 bases left in between. The CDR3 sequence is 13 residues long. Germline V gives CDR1 SGHDT, CDR2 YYEEEE. This CDR3 is CASSLQPAGELFF. The CDR3 DNA follows: TGTGCCAGCAGCTTACAGCCGGCCGGGGAGCTGTTTTTT.

J is TRBJ1-1 and V is TRBV20-1; 7 bases match TRBD1. This CDR3 has 14 amino acids. Looked up from germline, CDR1 is DFQATT and CDR2 is SNEGSKA (reference sequence). Germline trimming cut 6 bases from V and 5 bases from J; bases unmatched to any gene: 12. DNA of the CDR3: TGCAGTGCCAACCCCCCAGGGGGTGATACTGAAGCTTTCTTT. Residues: CSANPPGGDTEAFF.

This clonotype appeared a single time. This rearrangement joins TRBV5-6 to TRBJ2-5, with D uncertain. V was cut by 6 bases and J by 5 bases, with 14 bases left in between. Germline values: CDR1 SGHDT, CDR2 YYEEEE. There are 13 residues in the CDR3. The CDR3 DNA reads TGTGCCAGCACCTGGGGAATGGGGGAGACCCAGTACTTC. This encodes CASTWGMGETQYF.

This clonotype was counted ten times or more. The rearrangement links TRBV12-3 or TRBV12-4 to TRBJ2-5, with 12 positions matching TRBD1. Losses at the gene ends were 5 bases for V and 0 bases for J; bases not matched to a gene: 4. The CDR3 runs 16 residues. The CDR3 DNA follows: TGTGCCAGCAGTCCCGGGACAGGGGGCTACCAAGAGACCCAGTACTTC. Translating gives CASSPGTGGYQETQYF.

The CDR3 DNA is TGCGCCAGCAGCTTGCAAGCGGACGGCTACGAGCAGTACTTC. Translated, it gives CASSLQADGYEQYF. This chain connects TRBV5-1 to TRBJ2-7, with D maybe TRBD2 (5 bases). This CDR3 spans 14 amino acids. CDR1 is SGHRS and CDR2 is YFSETQ in the germline V gene. V lost 1 base, J lost 3 bases, and 11 bases lay in between.

This clonotype is a singleton in its sample. The chain combines TRBV19 with TRBJ1-1, with D hard to call. The V gene lost 5 bases and the J gene lost 8 bases, with 9 bases spanning the gap. CDR1 is LNHDA, CDR2 SQIVND, per germline (reference sequence). The CDR3 runs 11 residues. CDR3 sequence (DNA): TGTGCCAGTAGTGGCGGGCCCGAAGCTTTCTTT. It specifies CASSGGPEAFF.